A single sample is the source of the 27 T cell receptor beta chains below, sequenced in a study of blood T cells in healthy people across ages. For the second PCR, which ran for about 6 to 11 cycles, a sample-barcoded 5' primer and a J-beta primer mix were used. TCRdb re-analysed the 5' RACE reads in MiXCR, keeping a single row per CDR3 protein. The sample comprises around 1,000,000 distinct CDR3 sequences, roughly two fifths of which are singletons, and about 12% rests with the top ten. Sequenced input: blood. The source of these receptors is a man in his late teens or twenties in good health.

In its sample, this clonotype was seen many times. The chain uses TRBV7-2 and TRBJ2-3; no reliable D call. Germline V CDR1 and CDR2: SGHTA, FQGNSA. The V end lost 5 bases, the J end lost 0 bases, and 6 bases lay between the germline ends. The CDR3 is 13 residues long. The CDR3 nucleotides are TGTGCCAGCAGCGCTAGAAGCACAGATACGCAGTATTTT. Residues: CASSARSTDTQYF. The variable domain in full, with the rest retrieved from reference TRBV7-2 and TRBJ2-3, is GAGVSQSPSNKVTEKGKDVELRCDPISGHTALYWYRQSLGQGLEFLIYFQGNSAPDKSGLPSDRFSAERTGGSVSTLTIQRTQQEDSAVYLCASSARSTDTQYFGPGTRLTVL.

Worth noting for this clonotype: A much bigger clone sits one base away, suggesting this may be a read error. The CDR3 loop is CSAKTAAKSIQYF. In DNA, the CDR3 is TGCAGTGCCAAGACAGCAGCCAAAAGCATTCAGTACTTC. The V gene is TRBV20-1, the J gene TRBJ2-7, with a tentative D call TRBD1 (5 bases). The end of the DNA fits TRBJ2-4 better, so the J call may be wrong. Germline V gene lookup returns CDR1 DFQATT and CDR2 SNEGSKA (reference sequence). CDR3 length: 13 residues.

This chain uses TRBV6-5 with TRBJ1-2; D remains ambiguous. The V gene lost 4 bases and the J gene lost 4 bases, with 13 bases spanning the gap. Germline CDR1 and CDR2: MNHEY and SVGAGI. CDR3 length: 14 amino acids. The CDR3 DNA reads as TGTGCCAGCAGTTCGCCGAAGGTTGGCTATGGCTACACCTTC. Its protein product is CASSSPKVGYGYTF.

J is TRBJ1-2 and V is TRBV3-1, with D uncertain. V dropped 0 bases and J dropped 8 bases, with 7 bases sitting between them. Germline CDR1 LGHDT, CDR2 YNNKEL (reference sequence). The CDR3 contains 12 residues. CDR3 protein: CASSQESTGYTF. The CDR3 coding sequence is TGTGCCAGCAGCCAAGAATCTACCGGCTACACCTTC.

The V and J genes are TRBV3-1 and TRBJ2-2; TRBD2 might be the D (5 bases). Deletions cut 3 bases from V and 6 bases from J, with 8 bases between. The CDR3 covers 13 residues. Germline-derived CDR1 and CDR2 are LGHDT and YNNKEL (reference sequence). The CDR3 bases are TGTGCCAGCAGCCAGATCGGGGCCGGGGAGCTGTTTTTT. This sequence encodes CASSQIGAGELFF.

This clonotype appeared a few times. This rearrangement joins TRBV20-1 to TRBJ2-1, with D possibly matching TRBD2 (6 bases). Per germline, CDR1 DFQATT and CDR2 SNEGSKA (reference sequence). Trimming cost V 8 bases and J 0 bases, with 14 bases left between them. The CDR3 runs 14 residues. The CDR3 region has the DNA TGCAGTACCGGGGGTTTTAGCTCCTACAATGAGCAGTTCTTC. This translates into CSTGGFSSYNEQFF.

The table lists this clonotype with many counts. The chain uses TRBV29-1 and TRBJ1-2; maybe TRBD1 (5 bases). Trimming left V 4 bases short and J 2 bases short, with 11 bases between. CDR1 is SQVTM, CDR2 ANQGSEA, per germline. This CDR3 is built from 13 residues. DNA of the CDR3: TGCAGCGTTGTGACGGGGGGAAACTATGGCTACACCTTC. Translation: CSVVTGGNYGYTF.

The rearrangement uses TRBV6-2 or TRBV6-3 and TRBJ2-7; no firm D call. Trimming took 0 bases from V and 2 from J, leaving 8 bases between them. The CDR3 runs 14 residues. Germline assignment: CDR1 MNHEY and CDR2 SVGEGT. The DNA for the CDR3 is TGTGCCAGCAGTTACTCTTCAGTGACCTACGAGCAGTACTTC. Translating it yields CASSYSSVTYEQYF.

This chain joins TRBV9 and TRBJ1-4; TRBD1 is a possible D gene (6 bases). Trimming shortened V by 4 bases and J by 4 bases, and 14 bases separated the two germline ends. The CDR3 extends over 15 amino acids. Per the germline V gene, CDR1 is SGDLS and CDR2 is YYNGEE. CDR3 nucleotide sequence: TGTGCCAGCAGCCCGGGGGCAGAAGTTAATGAAAAACTGTTTTTT. It specifies CASSPGAEVNEKLFF.

The chain uses TRBV9 and TRBJ2-3; D remains ambiguous. The V gene's germline CDR1 is SGDLS and CDR2 YYNGEE. The CDR3 contains 12 residues. Trimming took off 5 bases at V and 2 bases at J, with 6 bases between the two ends. CDR3 amino acids: CASRYLTDTQYF. Written as DNA, the CDR3 is TGTGCCAGCAGGTACCTCACAGATACGCAGTATTTT.

The chain links TRBV2 to TRBJ2-7, with TRBD1 matching 7 bases. Trimming removed 8 bases from V and 6 bases from J; junction bases left unmatched: 7. CDR3 length: 12 amino acids. Germline V lookup: CDR1 SNHLY, CDR2 FYNNEI. The chain's CDR3 is CASGLQGIEQYF. The CDR3 region has the DNA TGTGCCAGCGGGCTACAGGGGATCGAGCAGTACTTC. Variable domain in full (rest from reference TRBV2 and TRBJ2-7): EPEVTQTPSHQVTQMGQEVILRCVPISNHLYFYWYRQILGQKVEFLVSFYNNEISEKSEIFDDQFSVERPDGSNFTLKIRSTKLEDSAMYFCASGLQGIEQYFGPGTRLTVT.

This clonotype has only a few counts. The rearrangement links TRBV20-1 to TRBJ2-1; weak D call: TRBD1 (5 bases). CDR3 length equals 14 residues. Trimming pared 0 bases from V and 6 bases from J, leaving 12 bases between. Germline lookup yields CDR1 DFQATT and CDR2 SNEGSKA (reference sequence). The CDR3 sequence: CSARDSGMGNEQFF. The CDR3 nucleotides read TGCAGTGCTAGAGATTCAGGGATGGGCAATGAGCAGTTCTTC.

V is TRBV5-5 and J is TRBJ2-7; the match to TRBD1 covers 7 bases. The CDR3 consists of 15 residues. The germline CDR1 and CDR2 sequences are SGHKS and YYEKEE (reference sequence). V lost 3 bases to trimming and J lost 7 bases; unmatched junction nucleotides: 13. CDR3 amino acids: CASSSYGTAANEQYF. Here the CDR3 DNA reads TGTGCCAGCAGCTCTTATGGGACAGCCGCCAATGAGCAGTACTTC.

This sequence joins TRBV4-1 and TRBJ2-6, with D uncertain. The CDR3 length is 16 residues. CDR1 is MGHRA and CDR2 is YSYEKL in the germline V gene. V lost 0 bases to trimming and J lost 4 bases, with 10 bases between them. CDR3 in DNA: TGCGCCAGCAGCCAAGATAGAGCCTCCGGGGCCAACGTCCTGACTTTC. The encoded protein is CASSQDRASGANVLTF.

In DNA form, the CDR3 reads TGTGCCAGCAGTTTTGAGGGGGCGGCCACTGAAGCTTTCTTT. Translating gives CASSFEGAATEAFF. The J gene is TRBJ1-1, the V gene TRBV12-3 or TRBV12-4; 7 positions agree with TRBD1. Trimming removed 3 bases from V and 4 bases from J; junction bases left unmatched: 5. The CDR3 runs 14 residues.

This clonotype showed up just a few times. V gene TRBV6-2 or TRBV6-3 combines with J gene TRBJ1-2; D is ambiguous. Trimming left V 6 bases short and J 7 bases short, with 12 bases between. The V gene's germline CDR1 is MNHEY and CDR2 SVGEGT. CDR3 length equals 12 residues. The CDR3 DNA reads as TGTGCCAGCAGCCTGTGGGATAGTGGCTACACCTTC. This encodes CASSLWDSGYTF.

On this clonotype itself: Germline is not matched at one junction end, which may reflect a read error. The genes are TRBV5-5 and TRBJ1-1; weak D call: TRBD1 (6 bases). Germline lookup yields CDR1 SGHKS and CDR2 YYEKEE (reference sequence). The CDR3 has 16 residues. CDR3 nucleotides: TGTGCCAGCAGCTTGAGGTACGGGGGGCAGGACACTGAAGTTTTCTTT. Residues: CASSLRYGGQDTEVFF.

This clonotype was found a few times. This chain connects TRBV29-1 to TRBJ2-2; no reliable D call. The ends were cut back, 4 bases at V and 2 bases at J, with 5 bases in the middle. The germline gives CDR1 SQVTM, CDR2 ANQGSEA. The CDR3 consists of 12 residues. For the CDR3, the DNA is TGCAGCGTTGTAGTTAACACCGGGGAGCTGTTTTTT. It yields the protein CSVVVNTGELFF.

V and J are TRBV28 and TRBJ1-5; D is possibly TRBD1 (5 bases). The CDR3 is 13 residues long. Looked up from germline, CDR1 is MDHEN and CDR2 is SYDVKM. The CDR3 loop is CATIYRFDQPQHF. CDR3 nucleotide sequence: TGTGCGACCATCTACAGGTTCGATCAGCCCCAGCATTTT.

The V call is TRBV10-2, the J call TRBJ2-7, with D maybe TRBD1 (6 bases). The CDR3 spans 12 residues. The ends were cut back, 7 bases at V and 2 bases at J, with 9 bases in the middle. Germline loops: CDR1 WSHSY, CDR2 SAAADI. CDR3 coding DNA: TGCGCCAGCAAAGGACAGACCTACGAGCAGTACTTC. Protein: CASKGQTYEQYF.

The chain joins TRBV7-9 to TRBJ2-7, with D uncertain. Germline lookup yields CDR1 SEHNR and CDR2 FQNEAQ (reference sequence). V lost 1 base and J 7 bases, leaving 17 bases between the germline ends. This CDR3 is built from 15 residues. The CDR3 sequence: CASSLGNSASSEQYF. Written as DNA, the CDR3 is TGTGCCAGCAGCTTAGGAAATTCGGCCAGCTCGGAGCAGTACTTC.

In this sample, this clonotype turned up a few times. The chain carries TRBV11-2 and TRBJ1-2; D remains ambiguous. CDR3 length: 15 residues. The V end lost 0 bases, the J end lost 4 bases, and 12 bases lay between the germline ends. Germline V gives CDR1 SGHAT, CDR2 FQNNGV. Here the CDR3 DNA reads TGTGCCAGCAGCTTAGATTGGGCCGGTCTCTATGGCTACACCTTC. Its translation is CASSLDWAGLYGYTF.

The chain has TRBV7-2 and TRBJ2-2, with 11 bases aligning to TRBD2. Unmatched junction bases numbered 4, after V lost 1 base and J lost 3 bases. Germline CDR1 and CDR2: SGHTA and FQGNSA. There are 17 residues in the CDR3. The CDR3 DNA reads as TGTGCCAGCAGCTTAGAGCTTAGCGGGGGGGACACCGGGGAGCTGTTTTTT. Amino acid sequence: CASSLELSGGDTGELFF.

Comments on this clonotype: A read error is likely here: a far larger clone is one base away. DNA for the CDR3: TGTGCCAGCAGCCTGACTGGAAGCTCCTACAATGAGCGGTTCTTC. The encoded protein is CASSLTGSSYNERFF. The chain uses TRBV7-2 and TRBJ2-1; no clear D gene. Germline V CDR1 and CDR2: SGHTA, FQGNSA. This CDR3 is 15 amino acids long.

This clonotype showed up just a few times. The CDR3 sequence: CASTPQGGSYNSPLHF. CDR3 DNA: TGTGCCAGCACCCCCCAAGGGGGTTCCTATAATTCACCCCTCCACTTT. The chain carries TRBV2 and TRBJ1-6, with a weak D call TRBD1 (6 bases). Trimming cost V 7 bases and J 1 base, with 14 bases left between them. In germline, CDR1 is SNHLY, CDR2 FYNNEI. This CDR3 spans 16 amino acids.

This clonotype was counted between two and nine times. V and J are TRBV7-2 and TRBJ2-1; D unclear. Trimming left V 3 bases short and J 2 bases short, with 5 bases between. Germline V gene data show CDR1 as SGHTA and CDR2 as FQGNSA. CDR3 size: 13 residues. CDR3 bases: TGTGCCAGCAGCTTCACCCCCTACAATGAGCAGTTCTTC. The encoded protein is CASSFTPYNEQFF.

CDR3 sequence: CASSLVSVDYEQYF. The CDR3 DNA follows: TGCGCCAGCAGCTTGGTTAGTGTCGACTACGAGCAGTACTTC. The chain employs TRBV5-1 and TRBJ2-7; D is uncertain. The CDR3 runs to 14 residues. V was shortened by 0 bases and J by 3 bases, with 10 bases between the two germline ends. Germline V lookup: CDR1 SGHRS, CDR2 YFSETQ.